Listed below are T cell receptor beta chains from one sample, sequenced in a study of Ad26.COV2.S vaccination and SARS-CoV-2 variants. Sequenced by immunoSEQ multiplex PCR; TCRdb stores in-frame clones only, minus some. Seen here are some 340,000 clones, around 83% observed once, and the top ten hold roughly 2.1%. The source was peripheral blood, collected in a trial of Ad26.COV2.S vaccine versus placebo. These receptors all come from a person aged 18-65 years who received the Ad26.COV2.S COVID-19 vaccine or a placebo. Each CDR3 is given without its conserved first and last residue.

j_gene | v_gene | CDR3aa
TRBJ2-1 | TRBV7-2 | ASSSTLGGKNEQF
TRBJ1-2 | TRBV27 | ASSPSGSGTRIDGYT
TRBJ1-2 | TRBV7-2 | ASSPPGPQDGYT
TRBJ2-2 | TRBV7-2 | ASSLDPGRELF
TRBJ1-2 | TRBV7-6 | ASSGLGTTYGYT
TRBJ1-3 | TRBV9 | ASSVGTGGGNTIY
TRBJ2-3 | TRBV24-1 | ATSLSGGAGTDTQY
TRBJ2-5 | TRBV5-4 | ASSPPGANQETQY
TRBJ2-1 | TRBV7-9 | ASSYWRGPHNEQF
TRBJ2-7 | TRBV30 | AWSVGHTSYEQY
TRBJ2-3 | TRBV20-1 | SASGRNPTDTQY
TRBJ2-2 | TRBV5-1 | ASRTLASNTGELF
TRBJ2-1 | TRBV11-2 | ASSQLAGVVYNEQF
TRBJ1-2 | TRBV19 | ASSHFPADLGPNYGYT
TRBJ1-4 | TRBV6-5 | ASSSLTGEKLF
TRBJ2-3 | TRBV19 | ASSRRAVAGGQTDTQY
TRBJ1-2 | TRBV18 | ASSGLQLSSLYGYT
TRBJ1-1 | TRBV6-5 | ASRHPGANTEAF
TRBJ2-3 | TRBV9 | ASSGRTFTDTQY
TRBJ1-3 | TRBV4-2 | ASSQDWEGPGNTIY
TRBJ1-2 | TRBV5-1 | ASSLGDRDYGYT
TRBJ2-1 | TRBV30 | AWSVAGGASYNEQF
TRBJ1-2 | TRBV6-6 | ASSYDGTTSYGYT